The 21 T cell receptor beta chains presented below share a single source sample, sequenced in a study of T cells in localized non-small cell lung cancer. Generated by immunoSEQ multiplex PCR, the TCRdb table keeps only in-frame clones and is missing some. The sample lists roughly 3,000 clones, 22% seen once, with around 6.3% in the top ten. The sample in question was lung tumor tissue, obtained before any cancer treatment. Source of these receptors: a man aged 18 to 50 with stage II lung adenocarcinoma.

This clone was counted a few times. This sequence joins TRBV11-3 and TRBJ1-1, with D maybe TRBD1 (5 bases). This CDR3 contains 14 residues. V gave up 3 bases and J gave up 1 base, with 9 bases separating them. Germline V gives CDR1 SGHNT, CDR2 YENEEA. In DNA, the CDR3 is TGTGCCAGCAGCTTGGGGGTGGGGAACACTGAAGCTTTCTTT. It is translated as CASSLGVGNTEAFF. Full variable domain (outside the CDR3, taken from reference TRBV11-3 and TRBJ1-1): EAGVVQSPRYKIIEKKQPVAFWCNPISGHNTLYWYLQNLGQGPELLIRYENEEAVDDSQLPKDRFSAERLKGVDSTLKIQPAELGDSAVYLCASSLGVGNTEAFFGQGTRLTVV.

This clone was seen a handful of times. This chain links TRBV28 with TRBJ1-2; 9 positions match TRBD1. After removal of 6 bases from V and 2 bases from J, the junction contained 4 bases not matched to a gene. CDR1 and CDR2 from the germline V gene are MDHEN and SYDVKM. This CDR3 comprises 14 residues. Here the CDR3 reads CASRTGTGNYGYTF. Here the CDR3 DNA reads TGTGCCAGCAGAACCGGGACAGGGAACTATGGCTACACCTTC.

V usage is TRBV28 and J usage is TRBJ1-6; possibly TRBD1 for D (6 bases). The CDR3 contains 13 residues. The ends were cut back, 8 bases at V and 5 bases at J, with 10 bases in the middle. Germline loops: CDR1 MDHEN, CDR2 SYDVKM. CDR3 coding DNA: TGTGCCAGCGGGGCAGGGGATAATTCACCCCTCCACTTT. As protein: CASGAGDNSPLHF.

In this sample, this clone turned up a few times. The chain carries TRBV6-8 and TRBJ1-1; 7 nucleotides align to TRBD1. This CDR3 has 14 residues. The germline V gene has CDR1 MNHGY and CDR2 SAAAGT. The trim removed 4 bases at V and 6 bases at J, leaving 8 bases unmatched. The CDR3 DNA sequence: TGTGCCAGCAGTTTCGAGGGGGCAAGGGCTGAAGCTTTCTTT. Its translation is CASSFEGARAEAFF.

The rearrangement uses TRBV9 and TRBJ2-7; D unclear. The ends were cut back, 0 bases at V and 5 bases at J, with 15 bases in the middle. Germline loops: CDR1 SGDLS, CDR2 YYNGEE. The CDR3 spans 15 residues. Here the CDR3 DNA reads TGTGCCAGCAGCGTAGGAAAGGGCCGGTCCCACGAGCAGTACTTC. Protein product: CASSVGKGRSHEQYF. Full variable domain (rest looked up from reference TRBV9 and TRBJ2-7): DSGVTQTPKHLITATGQRVTLRCSPRSGDLSVYWYQQSLDQGLQFLIQYYNGEERAKGNILERFSAQQFPDLHSELNLSSLELGDSALYFCASSVGKGRSHEQYFGPGTRLTVT.

This clone was counted only a few times. The chain joins TRBV19 to TRBJ1-1; no firm D call. The V end lost 7 bases, the J end lost 0 bases, and 15 bases lay between the germline ends. The CDR3 sequence is 15 residues long. The germline CDR1 and CDR2 sequences are LNHDA and SQIVND (reference sequence). In DNA, the CDR3 is TGTGCCAGTAAACGGTCGGTGGGATTGAACACTGAAGCTTTCTTT. Translated, it gives CASKRSVGLNTEAFF.

V is TRBV9 and J is TRBJ2-1; TRBD2 matches 12 bases. CDR1 is SGDLS, CDR2 YYNGEE, per germline. Unmatched junction bases numbered 3, after V lost 2 bases and J lost 6 bases. This CDR3 comprises 15 residues. The CDR3 is CASSVTSGGFNEQFF. CDR3 in DNA: TGTGCCAGCAGCGTCACTAGCGGGGGGTTCAATGAGCAGTTCTTC.

The gene calls are TRBV6-8 and TRBJ1-5; unclear D gene. V dropped 5 bases and J dropped 4 bases, with 9 bases sitting between them. CDR3 length: 13 residues. Looked up from germline, CDR1 is MNHGY and CDR2 is SAAAGT. Here the CDR3 DNA reads TGTGCCAGCAGTGTACAGCAGAATCAGCCCCAGCATTTT. Protein product: CASSVQQNQPQHF.

By its share, this clone is medium-sized (0.01 to 0.1%). The chain joins TRBV6-8 to TRBJ1-5, with D unresolved. This CDR3 contains 12 residues. CDR1 MNHGY and CDR2 SAAAGT come from the germline V gene. The V end lost 6 bases, the J end lost 9 bases, and 12 bases lay between the germline ends. Written as DNA, the CDR3 is TGTGCCAGCAGCTCCCCCCCGGGGCCCCAGCATTTT. Translating gives CASSSPPGPQHF.

The chain employs TRBV6-8 and TRBJ1-2, with no clear D. The CDR3 consists of 12 residues. V gave up 6 bases and J gave up 8 bases, with 13 bases separating them. Germline values: CDR1 MNHGY, CDR2 SAAAGT. In nucleotides, the CDR3 is TGTGCCAGCAGATTCGGAGGAAGCGGCTACACCTTC. It translates to CASRFGGSGYTF.

This sequence joins TRBV7-1 and TRBJ1-2; 7 bases agree with TRBD1. TRBV7-1 is an open reading frame, and its role is uncertain. This CDR3 is built from 14 residues. The V segment lost 3 bases and the J segment 4 bases; nucleotides outside the gene matches: 5. CDR3 sequence: CASSSLDRTYGYTF. DNA for the CDR3: TGTGCCAGCAGCTCGTTGGACAGGACCTATGGCTACACCTTC.

The J gene is TRBJ1-1, the V gene TRBV5-1, with 9 bases identical to TRBD1. CDR1 is SGHRS, CDR2 YFSETQ, per germline. V trimming: 2 bases; J trimming: 2 bases; junction bases outside the gene matches: 4. This CDR3 is built from 15 residues. CDR3 bases: TGCGCCAGCAGCTTCGGGACAGGGCGAAACACTGAAGCTTTCTTT. This translates into CASSFGTGRNTEAFF. The full variable domain, in which reference TRBV5-1 and TRBJ1-1 provide the parts outside the CDR3, is KAGVTQTPRYLIKTRGQQVTLSCSPISGHRSVSWYQQTPGQGLQFLFEYFSETQRNKGNFPGRFSGRQFSNSRSEMNVSTLELGDSALYLCASSFGTGRNTEAFFGQGTRLTVV.

V gene TRBV11-3 combines with J gene TRBJ2-1; D may be TRBD1 (6 bases). This CDR3 spans 15 amino acids. Germline CDR1 and CDR2: SGHNT and YENEEA. Trimming took off 1 base at V and 4 bases at J, with 11 bases between the two ends. In nucleotides, the CDR3 is TGTGCCAGCAGCTTAGTACAGGGTATATACAATGAGCAGTTCTTC. This codes for CASSLVQGIYNEQFF.

The rearrangement uses TRBV7-6 and TRBJ1-3; 8 bases line up with TRBD1. The J segment lost 0 bases and the V segment lost 6 bases, leaving 4 bases of the junction unmatched. Germline V gives CDR1 SGHVS, CDR2 FNYEAQ. The CDR3 loop spans 15 amino acids. DNA of the CDR3: TGTGCCAGCAGTTCAGACAGGGGCTCTGGAAACACCATATATTTT. This sequence encodes CASSSDRGSGNTIYF.

The chain is built from TRBV12-5 and TRBJ2-4; 11 bases are a match to TRBD2. V shed 1 base, J shed 7 bases, and the junction held 3 bases outside the gene matches. The CDR3 is 15 amino acids. Germline CDR1 LGHNT, CDR2 FRNRAP. The chain's CDR3 is CASGLGLAGTNIQYF. DNA for the CDR3: TGTGCTAGTGGTTTGGGACTAGCGGGGACTAACATTCAGTACTTC.

The CDR3 coding sequence is TGTGCCGCCCGCCCCTCGGGGGGCACAGATACGCAGTATTTT. This encodes CAARPSGGTDTQYF. This chain uses TRBV19 with TRBJ2-3, with TRBD2 as a possible D gene (6 bases). V lost 11 bases, J lost 1 base, and 16 bases lay in between. Germline CDR1 and CDR2: LNHDA and SQIVND (reference sequence). The CDR3 sequence is 14 residues long. The full variable domain, its missing parts supplied by reference TRBV19 and TRBJ2-3, is DGGITQSPKYLFRKEGQNVTLSCEQNLNHDAMYWYRQDPGQGLRLIYYSQIVNDFQKGDIAEGYSVSREKKESFPLTVTSAQKNPTAFYLCAARPSGGTDTQYFGPGTRLTVL.

J is TRBJ1-6 and V is TRBV10-2; no firm D call. The V gene lost 5 bases and the J gene lost 13 bases, with 15 bases spanning the gap. The CDR3 is 13 residues long. Germline CDR1 is WSHSY and CDR2 is SAAADI. The CDR3 sequence is CASSPGSDLPLHF. CDR3 nucleotide sequence: TGCGCCAGCAGTCCGGGATCAGATCTTCCCCTCCACTTT.

A few counts support this clone. The chain joins TRBV6-8 to TRBJ2-5; either TRBD1 or TRBD2 may supply D (5 bases each). The germline V and J ends were trimmed by 11 bases and 1 base, with 17 bases remaining between them. In germline, CDR1 is MNHGY, CDR2 SAAAGT. The CDR3 consists of 14 residues. CDR3 DNA sequence: TGTGCCCGCCGATGGGACCGATCCCAAGAGACCCAGTACTTC. Encoded protein: CARRWDRSQETQYF.

The chain combines TRBV28 with TRBJ1-1; 8 bases match TRBD1. V lost 6 bases, J lost 5 bases, and 8 bases stayed unmatched. The CDR3 runs 14 residues. The germline CDR1 and CDR2 sequences are MDHEN and SYDVKM. CDR3 DNA sequence: TGTGCCAGCAGCTCTCGGACAGGGAGAACTGAAGCTTTCTTT. Amino acids: CASSSRTGRTEAFF.

This clone showed up just a few times. DNA for the CDR3: TGCGCCAGCAGCCTGGGACTAGTTAACGGAGAGACCCAGTACTTC. Translated: CASSLGLVNGETQYF. The chain employs TRBV5-1 and TRBJ2-5, with 8 bases fitting TRBD2. Germline V gene sequence: CDR1 SGHRS, CDR2 YFSETQ. The trim removed 4 bases at V and 4 bases at J, leaving 9 bases unmatched. The CDR3 sequence is 15 residues long.

The CDR3 spells CASSPLGQGVAFF. CDR3 sequence (DNA): TGTGCCAGCTCACCCTTAGGACAGGGTGTTGCTTTCTTT. This chain uses TRBV18 with TRBJ1-1; 8 positions match TRBD1. CDR1 is KGHSH and CDR2 is LQKENI in the germline V gene. This CDR3 region has 13 residues. J gave up 11 bases and V 3 bases, and 8 bases lay outside the gene matches.